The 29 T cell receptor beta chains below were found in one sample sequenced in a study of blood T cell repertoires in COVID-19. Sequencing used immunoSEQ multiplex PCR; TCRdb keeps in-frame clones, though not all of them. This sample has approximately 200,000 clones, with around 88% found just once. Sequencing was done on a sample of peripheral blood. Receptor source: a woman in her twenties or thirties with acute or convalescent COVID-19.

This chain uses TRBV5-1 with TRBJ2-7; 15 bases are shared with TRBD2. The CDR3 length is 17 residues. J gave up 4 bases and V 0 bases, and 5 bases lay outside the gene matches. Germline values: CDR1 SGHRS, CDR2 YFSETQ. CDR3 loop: CASSLGTSGRAEYEQYF. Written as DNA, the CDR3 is TGCGCCAGCAGCTTGGGGACTAGCGGGAGGGCCGAATACGAGCAGTACTTC.

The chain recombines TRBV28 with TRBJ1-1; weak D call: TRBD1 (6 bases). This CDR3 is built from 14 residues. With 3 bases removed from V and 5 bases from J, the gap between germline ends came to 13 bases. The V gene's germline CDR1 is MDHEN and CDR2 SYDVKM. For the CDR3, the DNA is TGTGCCAGCAGTTTGGGAACAGGGTGGACTGAAGCTTTCTTT. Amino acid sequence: CASSLGTGWTEAFF.

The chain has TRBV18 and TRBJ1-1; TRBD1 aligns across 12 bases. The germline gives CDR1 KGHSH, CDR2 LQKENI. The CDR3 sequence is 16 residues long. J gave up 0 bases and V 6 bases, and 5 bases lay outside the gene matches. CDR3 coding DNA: TGTGCCAGCTCCGGGGACAGGGGGCTTATGAACACTGAAGCTTTCTTT. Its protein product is CASSGDRGLMNTEAFF. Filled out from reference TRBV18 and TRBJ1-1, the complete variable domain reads NAGVMQNPRHLVRRRGQEARLRCSPMKGHSHVYWYRQLPEEGLKFMVYLQKENIIDESGMPKERFSAEFPKEGPSILRIQQVVRGDSAAYFCASSGDRGLMNTEAFFGQGTRLTVV.

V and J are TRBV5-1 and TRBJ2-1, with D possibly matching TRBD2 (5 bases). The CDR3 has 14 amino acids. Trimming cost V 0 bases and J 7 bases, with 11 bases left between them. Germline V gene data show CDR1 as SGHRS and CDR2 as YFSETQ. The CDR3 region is CASSLGTSPNEQFF. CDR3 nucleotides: TGCGCCAGCAGCTTGGGGACTTCCCCTAATGAGCAGTTCTTC.

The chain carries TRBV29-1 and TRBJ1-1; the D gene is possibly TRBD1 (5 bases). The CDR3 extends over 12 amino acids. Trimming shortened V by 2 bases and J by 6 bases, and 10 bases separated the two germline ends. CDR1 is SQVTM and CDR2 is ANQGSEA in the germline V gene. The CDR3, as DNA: TGCAGCGTTGAAAGGGGTTTTGCTGAAGCTTTCTTT. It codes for CSVERGFAEAFF.

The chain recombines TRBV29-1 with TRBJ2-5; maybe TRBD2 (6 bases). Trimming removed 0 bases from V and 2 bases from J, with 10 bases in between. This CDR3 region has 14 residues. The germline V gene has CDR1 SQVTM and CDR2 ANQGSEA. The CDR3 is CSVEDWRDQETQYF. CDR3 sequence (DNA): TGCAGCGTTGAAGATTGGAGGGATCAAGAGACCCAGTACTTC.

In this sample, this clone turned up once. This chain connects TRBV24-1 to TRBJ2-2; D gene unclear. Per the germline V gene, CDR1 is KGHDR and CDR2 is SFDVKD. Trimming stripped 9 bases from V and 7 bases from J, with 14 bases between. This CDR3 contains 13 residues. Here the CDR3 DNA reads TGTGCCACCGCAACACACCGAGGCGGGGAGCTGTTTTTT. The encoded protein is CATATHRGGELFF.

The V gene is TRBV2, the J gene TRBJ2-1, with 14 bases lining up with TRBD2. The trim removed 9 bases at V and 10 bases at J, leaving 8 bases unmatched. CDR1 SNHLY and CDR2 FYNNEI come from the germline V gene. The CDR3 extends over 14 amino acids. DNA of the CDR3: TGTGCCAGGGGCGGGACTAGCGGGAGAAGCGAGCAGTTCTTC. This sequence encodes CARGGTSGRSEQFF.

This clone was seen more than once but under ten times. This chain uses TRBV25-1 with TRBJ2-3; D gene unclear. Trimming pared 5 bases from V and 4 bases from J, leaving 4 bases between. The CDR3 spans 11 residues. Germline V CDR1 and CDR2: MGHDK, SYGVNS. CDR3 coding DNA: TGTGCCAGCAGTCCTGCAGATACGCAGTATTTT. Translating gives CASSPADTQYF.

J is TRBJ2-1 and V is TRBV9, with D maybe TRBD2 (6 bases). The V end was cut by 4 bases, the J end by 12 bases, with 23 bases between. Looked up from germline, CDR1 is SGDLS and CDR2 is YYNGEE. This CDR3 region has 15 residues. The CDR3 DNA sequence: TGTGCCAGCAGCCGAAACCCTAGCGTTACGGGGCTGCAGTTCTTC. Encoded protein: CASSRNPSVTGLQFF.

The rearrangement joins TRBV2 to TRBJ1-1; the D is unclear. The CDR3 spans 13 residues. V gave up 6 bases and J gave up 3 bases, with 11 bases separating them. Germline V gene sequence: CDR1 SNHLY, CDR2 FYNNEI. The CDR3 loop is CASRLTRDTEAFF. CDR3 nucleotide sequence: TGTGCCAGCAGATTGACTCGGGACACTGAAGCTTTCTTT.

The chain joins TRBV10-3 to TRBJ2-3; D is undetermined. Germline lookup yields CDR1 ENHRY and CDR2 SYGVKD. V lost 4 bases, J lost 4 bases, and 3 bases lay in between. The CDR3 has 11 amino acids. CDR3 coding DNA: TGTGCCATCAGTGTCTCAGATACGCAGTATTTT. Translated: CAISVSDTQYF.

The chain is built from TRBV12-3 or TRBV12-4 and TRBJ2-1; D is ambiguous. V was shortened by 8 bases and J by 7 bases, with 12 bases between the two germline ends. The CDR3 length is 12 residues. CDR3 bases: TGTGCCAGCGGTCGGGTTTGGAATGAGCAGTTCTTC. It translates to CASGRVWNEQFF.

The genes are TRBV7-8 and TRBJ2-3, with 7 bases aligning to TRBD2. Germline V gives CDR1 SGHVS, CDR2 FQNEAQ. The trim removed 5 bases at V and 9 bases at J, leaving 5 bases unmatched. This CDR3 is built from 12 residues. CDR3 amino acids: CASSRTSQTQYF. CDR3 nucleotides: TGTGCCAGCAGCCGGACTAGTCAGACGCAGTATTTT.

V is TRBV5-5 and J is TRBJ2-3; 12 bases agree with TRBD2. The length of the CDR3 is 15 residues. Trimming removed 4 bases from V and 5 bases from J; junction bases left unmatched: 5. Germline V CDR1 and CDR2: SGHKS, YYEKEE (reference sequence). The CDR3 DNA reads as TGTGCCAGCAGCCGACTAGCGGGAGAGGTAGATACGCAGTATTTT. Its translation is CASSRLAGEVDTQYF. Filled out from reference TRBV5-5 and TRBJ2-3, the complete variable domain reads DAGVTQSPTHLIKTRGQQVTLRCSPISGHKSVSWYQQVLGQGPQFIFQYYEKEERGRGNFPDRFSARQFPNYSSELNVNALLLGDSALYLCASSRLAGEVDTQYFGPGTRLTVL.

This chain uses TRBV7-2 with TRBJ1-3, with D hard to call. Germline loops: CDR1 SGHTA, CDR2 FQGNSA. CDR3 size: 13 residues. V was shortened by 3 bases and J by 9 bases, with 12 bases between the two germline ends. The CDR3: CASSLAGTSTIYF. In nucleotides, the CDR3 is TGTGCCAGCAGCTTGGCGGGTACCAGCACCATATATTTT.

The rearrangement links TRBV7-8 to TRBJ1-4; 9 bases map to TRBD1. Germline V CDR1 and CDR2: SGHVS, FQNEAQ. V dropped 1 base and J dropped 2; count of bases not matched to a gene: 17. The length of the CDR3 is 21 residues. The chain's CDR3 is CASSLGRLPGTGKGTNEKLFF. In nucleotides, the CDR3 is TGTGCCAGCAGCTTAGGGCGACTACCCGGGACAGGGAAGGGCACTAATGAAAAACTGTTTTTT.

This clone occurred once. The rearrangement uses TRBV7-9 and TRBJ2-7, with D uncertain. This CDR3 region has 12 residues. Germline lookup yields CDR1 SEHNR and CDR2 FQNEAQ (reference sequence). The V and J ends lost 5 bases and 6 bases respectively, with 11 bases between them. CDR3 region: CASSPLSSEQYF. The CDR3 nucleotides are TGTGCCAGCAGCCCATTAAGCTCCGAGCAGTACTTC.

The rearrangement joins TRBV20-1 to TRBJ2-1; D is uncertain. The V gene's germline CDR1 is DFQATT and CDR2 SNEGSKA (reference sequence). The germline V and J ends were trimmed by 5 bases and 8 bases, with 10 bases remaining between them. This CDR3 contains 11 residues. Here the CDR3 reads CSALGSDEQFF. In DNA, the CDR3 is TGCAGTGCTCTAGGCTCGGATGAGCAGTTCTTC.

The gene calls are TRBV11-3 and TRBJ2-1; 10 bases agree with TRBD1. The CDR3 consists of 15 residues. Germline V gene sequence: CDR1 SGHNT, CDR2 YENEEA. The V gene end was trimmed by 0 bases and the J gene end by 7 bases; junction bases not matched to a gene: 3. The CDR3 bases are TGTGCCAGCAGCTTAGATGGACAGGGGGGGAATGAGCAGTTCTTC. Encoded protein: CASSLDGQGGNEQFF.

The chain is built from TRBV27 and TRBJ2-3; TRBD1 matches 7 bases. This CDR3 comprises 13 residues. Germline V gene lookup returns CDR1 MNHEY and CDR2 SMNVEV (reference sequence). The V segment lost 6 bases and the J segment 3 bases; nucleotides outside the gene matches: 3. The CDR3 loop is CASRTTGTDTQYF. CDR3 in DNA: TGTGCCAGCAGGACGACAGGGACAGATACGCAGTATTTT.

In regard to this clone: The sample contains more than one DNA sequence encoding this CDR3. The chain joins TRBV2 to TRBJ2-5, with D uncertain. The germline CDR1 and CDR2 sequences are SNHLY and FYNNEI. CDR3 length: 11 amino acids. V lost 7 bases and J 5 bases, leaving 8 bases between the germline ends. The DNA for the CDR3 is TGTGCCAGCACCCTTGAGGAGACCCAGTACTTC. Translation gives CASTLEETQYF. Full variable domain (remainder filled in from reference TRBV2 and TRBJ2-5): EPEVTQTPSHQVTQMGQEVILRCVPISNHLYFYWYRQILGQKVEFLVSFYNNEISEKSEIFDDQFSVERPDGSNFTLKIRSTKLEDSAMYFCASTLEETQYFGPGTRLLVL.

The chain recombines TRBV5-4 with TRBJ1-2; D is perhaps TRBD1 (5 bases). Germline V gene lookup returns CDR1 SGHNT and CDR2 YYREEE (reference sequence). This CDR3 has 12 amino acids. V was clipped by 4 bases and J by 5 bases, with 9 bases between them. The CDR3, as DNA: TGTGCCAGCAGCGCGGGGGAGTATGGCTACACCTTC. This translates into CASSAGEYGYTF.

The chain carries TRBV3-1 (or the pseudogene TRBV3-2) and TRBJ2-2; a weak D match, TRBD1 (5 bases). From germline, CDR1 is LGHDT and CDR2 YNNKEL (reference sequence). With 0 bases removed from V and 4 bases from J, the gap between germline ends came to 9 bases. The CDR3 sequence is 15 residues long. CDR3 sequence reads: CASSQENRFTGELFF. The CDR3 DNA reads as TGTGCCAGCAGCCAAGAAAACAGGTTCACCGGGGAGCTGTTTTTT.

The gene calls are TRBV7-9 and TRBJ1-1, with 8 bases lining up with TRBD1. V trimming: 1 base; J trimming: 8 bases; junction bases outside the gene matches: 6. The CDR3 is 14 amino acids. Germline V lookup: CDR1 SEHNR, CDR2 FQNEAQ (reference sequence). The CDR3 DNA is TGTGCCAGCAGCTTAGGGAGTTGGGACAGGGAAGCTTTCTTT. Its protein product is CASSLGSWDREAFF.

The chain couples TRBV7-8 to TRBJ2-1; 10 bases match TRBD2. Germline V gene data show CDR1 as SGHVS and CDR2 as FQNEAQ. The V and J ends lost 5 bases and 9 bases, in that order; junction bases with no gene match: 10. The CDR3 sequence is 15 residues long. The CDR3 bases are TGTGCCAGCAGCCGCACTAGCGGGATGTTTGGTGAGCAGTTCTTC. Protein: CASSRTSGMFGEQFF.

The CDR3: CASSDTIQYF. The CDR3 DNA follows: TGTGCCAGTAGCGACACTATTCAGTACTTC. The rearrangement uses TRBV19 and TRBJ2-4; D not resolved. The CDR3 is made up of 10 amino acids. CDR1 is LNHDA, CDR2 SQIVND, per germline (reference sequence). Trimming removed 6 bases at V and 10 bases at J, with 7 bases between.

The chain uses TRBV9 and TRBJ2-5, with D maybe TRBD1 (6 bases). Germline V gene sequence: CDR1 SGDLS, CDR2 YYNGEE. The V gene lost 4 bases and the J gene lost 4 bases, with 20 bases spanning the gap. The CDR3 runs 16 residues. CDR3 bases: TGTGCCAGCAGCCCCGTAGGGGGACGACCCGGAGAGACCCAGTACTTC. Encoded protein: CASSPVGGRPGETQYF.

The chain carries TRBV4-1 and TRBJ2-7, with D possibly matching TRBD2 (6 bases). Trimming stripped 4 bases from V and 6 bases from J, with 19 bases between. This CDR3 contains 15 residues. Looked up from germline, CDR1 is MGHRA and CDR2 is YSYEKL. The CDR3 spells CASSLAPRRGSEQYF. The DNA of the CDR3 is TGCGCCAGCAGCCTAGCACCCAGGAGGGGATCCGAGCAGTACTTC.